The TCR beta chain under discussion was sequenced for a study of cytomegalovirus exposure and HLA in healthy donors. General observations from the study: 164 TCR beta chains were listed as cytomegalovirus-associated. Confirmation was obtained in vitro that a few CMV-associated chains are specific for CMV antigens.

Turning to this clone: Its antigen is still unknown.

V lost 4 bases to trimming and J lost 2 bases, with 10 bases between them. Looked up from germline, CDR1 is MDHEN and CDR2 is SYDVKM. This CDR3 contains 14 residues. Using immunoSEQ multiplex PCR, the repertoire was profiled, and TCRdb retains in-frame clones only, with some absent. The sample shows about 220,000 clones, 75% to 90% of them seen only once. The sample taken for sequencing was PBMCs. The TCR sequence derives from a woman aged 25 to 45 in good health and CMV-seropositive. The chain uses TRBV28 and TRBJ2-3, with a tentative D call TRBD2 (5 bases). DNA for the CDR3: TGTGCCAGCAGTTCGGCGGGTCTCACAGATACGCAGTATTTT. It is translated as CASSSAGLTDTQYF.